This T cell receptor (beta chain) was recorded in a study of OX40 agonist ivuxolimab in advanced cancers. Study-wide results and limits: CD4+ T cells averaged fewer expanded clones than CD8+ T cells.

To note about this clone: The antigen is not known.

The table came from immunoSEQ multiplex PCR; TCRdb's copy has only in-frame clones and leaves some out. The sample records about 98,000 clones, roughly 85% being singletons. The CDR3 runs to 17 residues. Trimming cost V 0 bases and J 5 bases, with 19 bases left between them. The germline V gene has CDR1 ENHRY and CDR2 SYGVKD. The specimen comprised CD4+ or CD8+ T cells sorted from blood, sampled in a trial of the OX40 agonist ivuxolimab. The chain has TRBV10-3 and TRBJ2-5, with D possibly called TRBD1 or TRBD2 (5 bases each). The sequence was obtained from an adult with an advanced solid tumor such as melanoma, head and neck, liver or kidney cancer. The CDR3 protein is CAISESRFARDGETQYF. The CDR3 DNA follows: TGTGCCATCAGTGAGTCCCGGTTCGCCAGGGACGGGGAGACCCAGTACTTC.